This TCR beta chain is from a study of T cells expressing NK-cell markers. General observations from the study: As a fraction of CD8+ T cells, dominant NKG2C+ clonotypes reached about 1.0-7.5% in about six donors. In a handful of donors, these clonotypes also led the CD3+CD56-NKG2C+ fraction.

As regards this clonotype: What it recognizes is unknown.

Germline CDR1 reads MNHEY; CDR2 reads SVGAGI. The CDR3 loop spans 14 amino acids. TCRdb re-called the 5' RACE reads and catalogs CDR3 proteins one per entry, DNA excluded. The table for this sample gives around 110,000 distinct CDR3 sequences. The sequenced sample consisted of blood T cells: a sorted CD56 or NKG2C T cell subset, CD4+ or CD8+ T cells, or bulk PBMC T cells (not recorded which). This receptor was taken from a woman aged 18-70 years in good health. The chain recombines TRBV6-5 with TRBJ2-1. The CDR3: CASSYYSSYNEQFF.